The T cell receptor (beta chain) described here comes from a study of blood T cell repertoires in COVID-19. Study context: Acute and convalescent COVID-19 specimens originated in the United States, Italy and Spain. From T cells, B-cell-depleted T cells, or PBMCs came the material, which was cDNA or gDNA.

In this sample, this clone turned up once. Trimming at V came to 6 bases and at J to 0 bases, leaving 5 bases not matched to a gene. The CDR3 is 15 residues long. The V gene's germline CDR1 is SGHAT and CDR2 FQDESV (reference sequence). Original methodology: Amplification from reference gene primers served as the basis for estimated nucleated cell counts. This table comes from immunoSEQ multiplex PCR, and its TCRdb copy is limited to in-frame clones, with some not included. Clone size and the V and J calls come from that table; the DNA yielded D and trimming. The sample carries about 440,000 clones, 80% to 90% recorded once.

Input material: peripheral blood. This chain connects TRBV11-1 to TRBJ2-3; 8 bases match TRBD1. The source of this sequence is a woman under 40 with acute or convalescent COVID-19. The CDR3 DNA reads TGTGCCAGCAGTGCAACAGGGGGTAGCACAGATACGCAGTATTTT. This codes for CASSATGGSTDTQYF.